This record looks at one TCR beta chain sequence and its context. The specificity of this receptor is unknown. Base qualities are not recorded, but no much larger clone differs from it by a single base. The cysteine opens and the phenylalanine closes a CDR3 of 18 amino acids. Only CDR3 DNA is held: 54 bases, read in frame from base 1. The time point label of this sample denotes: about 28 days (+/-7) after the second vaccine dose. AZD1222 recipients whose second dose came at about 4 weeks and those whose second dose came at about 12 weeks were combined into one group, since spike-specific TCR depth and breadth did not differ between the two schedules. Samples from vaccinated people were obtained from the UK trials COV001 and COV002, which included a single-blind randomized controlled phase 2/3 trial of AZD1222 (ChAdOx1 nCoV-19) in healthy adults. Trial participant PBMC samples were collected at day 0 and day 28 after the second dose for TCRbeta chain sequencing.

The source of the sample is a study of T cell responses to AZD1222 COVID-19 vaccine (dated by TCRdb to the early 2020s). Describing the broader study: TCR sequencing covered fewer than 250 trial participants: 207 given two doses of AZD1222 and 26 given two doses of MenACWY control vaccine. Trial participants were enrolled into age subgroups of 18-55, 56-69 and 70-plus years, which contained 148, 28 and 57 TCR-sequenced participants, respectively. Study-wide conclusions, independent of this receptor: CD4 TCRs associated with the vaccine covered the entire spike protein, and the dominant responses were in regions 160-218 and 743-854. Because no day 14 peak-response samples were available, repertoires were characterized only after the peak T cell response. In the small 56-69-year group, the increase in depth fell short of significance, most likely because of low power. Most participants were white British and females outnumbered males, and the authors suggested that clonal diversity may have been underestimated. Epitopes outside the regions mutated in the B.1.351 and B.1.1.7 variants were reportedly recognized by nearly half of the unique spike-specific TCRs. Conclusions about previously exposed vaccinees are limited because only 6 or 7 AZD1222 recipients were SARS-CoV-2 seropositive at baseline. Spike-specific TCR breadth and depth rose significantly after two AZD1222 doses compared with day 0 and with MenACWY recipients.

The CDR3 regions of human TCRbeta chains were analyzed by immunosequencing. On the authors' methods: Repertoire TCRs were matched against a reference library of SARS-CoV-2-specific TCRs generated with the MIRA antigen-specificity platform. Breadth was defined as the fraction of unique TCRs that were SARS-CoV-2-associated. Depth was defined as the fraction of total T cells that were SARS-CoV-2-associated. Using the MIRA data, each spike-specific TCR was assigned both to the spike region to which the TCR was reactive and to a CD4 or CD8 class. Log10-transformed breadth and depth values were compared by one-way ANOVA with Sidak's multiple comparisons tests. Not all clones reach the TCRdb copy of this immuneACCESS table, which keeps in-frame sequences only. Checked studies attribute under half of the gap to unresolved V genes and leave the rest unexplained. The D gene and trimming were derived from the DNA, and the V and J assignments and clone size from that table. Within this sample are 140,000 to 150,000 clones, with 80% to 95% of them counted one time only. Of the sample, approximately 3.7% is held by the ten largest clones.

The sequence is built from TRBV21-1 and TRBJ1-6; the table calls TRBD1, which could not be checked here. TRBV21-1 is marked as a pseudogene. This TCR was recovered from an adult who received the AZD1222 COVID-19 vaccine. The sample was peripheral blood, taken 28 days after the second AZD1222 dose. The CDR3: CASSEAPPTNSYNSPLHF. Here is the DNA: TGTGCCAGCAGCGAAGCCCCCCCCACAAACTCCTATAATTCACCCCTCCACTTT.